This T cell receptor (beta chain) is from a study of blood T cell repertoires in COVID-19. Germline lookup yields CDR1 SGHVS and CDR2 FNYEAQ. Trimming cost V 3 bases and J 7 bases; bases outside gene matches: 4. CDR3 size: 14 residues. This clone has just a few counts. How the authors handled the data: By means of reference gene primer amplification, nucleated cell counts were estimated. Measured with immunoSEQ multiplex PCR; TCRdb has only the in-frame clones, and not every one. V and J calls and clone size are as listed in that table; D and trimming were resolved from the DNA. The sample includes some 100,000 clones, about 83% seen only once; the top ten take 9.5% to 15%.

Specimen: peripheral blood. This chain links TRBV7-6 with TRBJ2-1, with TRBD1 identical over 9 bases. The TCR was taken from a human donor in a cohort sampled during active COVID-19. CDR3 loop: CASSFRTGENEQFF. The CDR3, as DNA: TGTGCCAGCAGCTTTCGGACAGGGGAAAATGAGCAGTTCTTC. The entire variable domain, with the rest obtained from reference TRBV7-6 and TRBJ2-1, is as follows: GAGVSQSPRYKVTKRGQDVALRCDPISGHVSLYWYRQALGQGPEFLTYFNYEAQQDKSGLPNDRFSAERPEGSISTLTIQRTEQRDSAMYRCASSFRTGENEQFFGPGTRLTVL.